This TCR beta chain was captured by sequencing in a study of T cell repertoires in cytomegalovirus infection. Points from the study as a whole: Public TCR beta family frequency separated CMV-and-HLA carriers, including in an independent cohort. The ex vivo response showed dominance by HLA-C-restricted CMV-specific TCR beta clonotypes.

CDR3 length equals 13 residues. V lost 0 bases, J lost 7 bases, and 9 bases lay in between. Germline CDR1 DFQATT, CDR2 SNEGSKA (reference sequence). Regarding this clonotype: Its specificity is unknown.

Each CDR3 protein is one row after TCRdb ran MiXCR on the reads. The sample lists roughly 310,000 distinct CDR3 sequences, roughly 16% occurring once. The chain employs TRBV20-1 and TRBJ1-4; D remains ambiguous. This clonotype originated in a human donor in good health (CMV status not recorded). Some clones in this sample may be carry-over from other donors' samples. Sequencing was carried out using PBMCs. CDR3 region: CSARDLDAEKLFF. In nucleotides, the CDR3 is TGCAGTGCTAGAGATCTGGACGCTGAAAAACTGTTTTTT.